These T cell receptor beta chains were read from a single sample in a study of T cell changes during pregnancy in multiple sclerosis. The assay was immunoSEQ multiplex PCR, and TCRdb's table has in-frame clones only and misses some. The sample consists of 40,000 to 45,000 clones, around 90% of them appearing once. Sequencing used CD4+ T cells from peripheral blood mononuclear cells, obtained before pregnancy. The receptors derive from a female donor with multiple sclerosis, enrolled in a pregnancy study. The CDR3 runs from the conserved cysteine through the conserved F or W. A D gene is named only where the DNA matches it firmly. Size tells how often a clone was seen (once, few, many) or the class of an expanded clone, and some rows leave it out.

d_gene	v_gene	abundance	j_gene	CDR3aa	CDR3nt
.	TRBV19	.	TRBJ2-7	CASSIAPSGGPYEQYF	TGTGCCAGTAGTATAGCCCCCTCCGGGGGTCCCTACGAGCAGTACTTC
TRBD2	TRBV19	few	TRBJ2-2	CASRPLTSVSSGELFF	TGTGCCAGTAGGCCCCTCACTAGCGTGTCGTCCGGGGAGCTGTTTTTT
.	TRBV7-9	.	TRBJ2-7	CASSLNIYEQYF	TGTGCCAGCAGCTTAAACATCTACGAGCAGTACTTC
TRBD2	TRBV6-1	.	TRBJ2-1	CASSPREAGRDEQFF	TGTGCCAGCTCTCCAAGGGAGGCAGGGAGGGATGAGCAGTTCTTC
.	TRBV4-1	.	TRBJ1-6	CASSQDRSPPFGSPLHF	TGCGCCAGCAGCCAAGATCGAAGCCCACCATTCGGTTCACCCCTCCACTTT
.	TRBV4-1	.	TRBJ1-4	CASSQEGARPNEKLFF	TGCGCCAGCAGCCAAGAAGGGGCCCGTCCTAATGAAAAACTGTTTTTT
.	TRBV19	.	TRBJ2-7	CASSIDPAGSSTTREQYF	TGTGCCAGTAGTATAGATCCGGCGGGGAGTTCTACTACTAGAGAGCAGTACTTC
.	TRBV13	.	TRBJ1-1	CASSLYRAFF	TGTGCCAGCAGCTTGTACAGGGCTTTCTTT
TRBD1	TRBV6-1	.	TRBJ2-1	CASFPTGGAGIFF	TGTGCCAGCTTTCCGACAGGGGGCGCGGGGATTTTCTTC
TRBD2	TRBV2	.	TRBJ2-1	CASSTLTRTSGNTYNEQFF	TGTGCCAGCAGCACCCTCACTCGGACTAGCGGGAACACCTACAATGAGCAGTTCTTC
TRBD2	TRBV6-5	.	TRBJ2-7	CASIGLAGLSYEQYF	TGTGCCAGCATCGGACTAGCGGGCCTCTCCTACGAGCAGTACTTC
TRBD1	TRBV9	.	TRBJ2-3	CASSFQRSTGITDTQYF	TGTGCCAGCAGCTTCCAGAGATCGACAGGGATCACAGATACGCAGTATTTT
.	TRBV9	once	TRBJ2-1	CASSSQIFNEQFF	TGTGCCAGCAGCTCCCAGATTTTCAATGAGCAGTTCTTC
.	TRBV28	.	TRBJ1-5	CASSFENSQPQHF	TGTGCCAGCAGTTTTGAAAACAGTCAGCCCCAGCATTTT
TRBD1	TRBV7-2	.	TRBJ2-7	CASSPTGDEQYF	TGTGCCAGCAGCCCTACAGGGGACGAGCAGTACTTC
.	TRBV19	.	TRBJ1-2	CASSIVREVNYGYTF	TGTGCCAGTAGTATAGTTCGGGAAGTTAACTATGGCTACACCTTC
.	TRBV14	few	TRBJ1-2	CASSQQGNYGYTF	TGTGCCAGCAGCCAACAGGGGAACTATGGCTACACCTTC
TRBD1	TRBV25-1	.	TRBJ1-1	CASEDRAKAEAFF	TGTGCCAGCGAAGACAGGGCAAAAGCTGAAGCTTTCTTT
TRBD1	TRBV19	.	TRBJ1-5	CASSIDAQGGQPQHF	TGTGCCAGTAGTATAGATGCTCAGGGGGGTCAGCCCCAGCATTTT
TRBD2	TRBV6-1	.	TRBJ2-7	CASSEGSSGRYSSYEQYF	TGTGCCAGCAGTGAAGGTTCTAGCGGGAGGTATAGTTCCTACGAGCAGTACTTC
.	TRBV9	.	TRBJ2-2	CASSNQGSNTGELFF	TGTGCCAGCAGTAACCAGGGGTCGAACACCGGGGAGCTGTTTTTT
TRBD2	TRBV5-1	medium-sized	TRBJ2-7	CASSLAPSGLTYEQYF	TGCGCCAGCAGCTTGGCCCCTAGCGGGTTAACCTACGAGCAGTACTTC
.	TRBV7-2	.	TRBJ2-7	CASSLGVYEQYF	TGTGCCAGCAGCTTAGGAGTCTACGAGCAGTACTTC
TRBD1	TRBV29-1	.	TRBJ2-7	CSVGQGRREQYF	TGCAGCGTCGGACAGGGCCGGAGGGAGCAGTACTTC
TRBD2	TRBV18	.	TRBJ2-3	CASSPGLAGADTQYF	TGTGCCAGCTCACCAGGGCTAGCGGGAGCAGATACGCAGTATTTT
TRBD1	TRBV18	.	TRBJ1-5	CASSTGQGTLSNQPQHF	TGTGCCAGCTCGACAGGACAGGGGACCCTCAGCAATCAGCCCCAGCATTTT
.	TRBV19	.	TRBJ2-7	CASSIVGGSYEQYF	TGTGCCAGTAGTATAGTCGGGGGAAGCTACGAGCAGTACTTC
.	TRBV6-1	.	TRBJ2-7	CASSEYADRAYEQYF	TGTGCCAGCAGTGAATACGCGGACAGAGCCTACGAGCAGTACTTC
.	TRBV29-1	.	TRBJ1-4	CSVEGHGFATNEKLFF	TGCAGCGTTGAAGGTCACGGGTTTGCAACTAATGAAAAACTGTTTTTT
TRBD1	TRBV5-1	.	TRBJ1-1	CASSYTGGNTEAFF	TGCGCCAGCAGCTACACAGGGGGGAACACTGAAGCTTTCTTT
.	TRBV2	.	TRBJ2-3	CASSEGSMGTQYF	TGTGCCAGCAGTGAAGGGAGCATGGGTACGCAGTATTTT
TRBD1	TRBV4-3	few	TRBJ2-1	CASSRGQGNEQFF	TGCGCCAGCAGCCGTGGACAGGGCAATGAGCAGTTCTTC
TRBD2	TRBV7-6	few	TRBJ2-5	CASSLGGRSETQYF	TGTGCCAGCAGCTTGGGCGGGAGATCAGAGACCCAGTACTTC
.	TRBV7-3	.	TRBJ1-6	CASSLTQYNSPLHF	TGTGCCAGCAGCTTAACTCAGTATAATTCACCCCTCCACTTT
TRBD1	TRBV6-4	.	TRBJ2-5	CASSETGGAETQYF	TGTGCCAGCAGTGAGACAGGGGGCGCGGAGACCCAGTACTTC
TRBD2	TRBV29-1	.	TRBJ2-7	CSVPTSGTSYEQYF	TGCAGCGTACCAACTAGCGGGACTTCCTACGAGCAGTACTTC
TRBD2	TRBV9	.	TRBJ2-1	CASSNPPGGNEQFF	TGTGCCAGCAGCAACCCCCCGGGGGGCAATGAGCAGTTCTTC
TRBD1	TRBV19	.	TRBJ2-7	CASSIKNRGRDYEQYF	TGTGCCAGTAGTATAAAAAACAGGGGGCGCGACTACGAGCAGTACTTC
.	TRBV7-9	once	TRBJ1-1	CASSLDLWPPYRNTEAFF	TGTGCCAGCAGCTTAGATCTTTGGCCCCCTTACCGGAACACTGAAGCTTTCTTT
TRBD2	TRBV11-3	.	TRBJ2-7	CASSLGLAGSYEQYF	TGTGCCAGCAGCCTCGGACTAGCGGGATCCTACGAGCAGTACTTC
.	TRBV27	.	TRBJ2-1	CASSFLASTYNEQFF	TGTGCCAGCAGTTTCTTGGCCTCAACCTACAATGAGCAGTTCTTC
.	TRBV29-1	.	TRBJ2-7	CSVEKGAYEQYF	TGCAGCGTCGAGAAGGGGGCCTACGAGCAGTACTTC
TRBD2	TRBV19	.	TRBJ2-1	CASSSGEGSSYNEQFF	TGTGCCAGTAGTTCGGGGGAGGGGAGCTCCTACAATGAGCAGTTCTTC
.	TRBV11-2	.	TRBJ2-1	CASSQGSGEQFF	TGTGCCAGCAGCCAAGGGAGCGGTGAGCAGTTCTTC
.	TRBV6-4	.	TRBJ2-2	CASRRQGDTGELFF	TGTGCCAGCAGGCGGCAGGGTGACACCGGGGAGCTGTTTTTT
.	TRBV4-1	.	TRBJ2-7	CASSQGVFYEQYF	TGCGCCAGCAGCCAAGGAGTATTCTACGAGCAGTACTTC
.	TRBV5-5	once	TRBJ2-5	CASSFGRTVPETQYF	TGTGCCAGCAGCTTCGGACGGACAGTCCCGGAGACCCAGTACTTC
TRBD1	TRBV19	once	TRBJ2-2	CASSTQGARGTGELFF	TGTGCCAGTAGTACGCAGGGGGCGCGGGGCACCGGGGAGCTGTTTTTT
.	TRBV10-3	.	TRBJ1-5	CAISESQGTQPQHF	TGTGCCATCAGTGAGTCGCAGGGGACCCAGCCCCAGCATTTT
TRBD1	TRBV19	.	TRBJ1-1	CASNPGQGNTEAFF	TGTGCCAGTAACCCGGGACAGGGGAACACTGAAGCTTTCTTT
TRBD1	TRBV5-4	.	TRBJ1-6	CASSPGQGWSSYNSPLHF	TGTGCCAGCAGCCCCGGACAGGGTTGGAGCTCCTATAATTCACCCCTCCACTTT
.	TRBV27	.	TRBJ1-5	CASSPGGGPQHF	TGTGCCAGCAGTCCCGGGGGGGGTCCCCAGCATTTT